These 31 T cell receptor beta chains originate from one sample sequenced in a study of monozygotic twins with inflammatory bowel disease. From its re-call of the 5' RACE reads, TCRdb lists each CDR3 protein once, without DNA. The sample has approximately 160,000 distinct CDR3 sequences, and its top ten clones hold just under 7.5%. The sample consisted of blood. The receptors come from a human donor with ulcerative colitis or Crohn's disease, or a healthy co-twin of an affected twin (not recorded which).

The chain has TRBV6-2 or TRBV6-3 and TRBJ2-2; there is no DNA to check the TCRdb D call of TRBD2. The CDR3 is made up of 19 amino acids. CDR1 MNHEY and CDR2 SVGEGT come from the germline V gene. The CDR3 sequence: CASSYSTLTSGPNTGELFF.

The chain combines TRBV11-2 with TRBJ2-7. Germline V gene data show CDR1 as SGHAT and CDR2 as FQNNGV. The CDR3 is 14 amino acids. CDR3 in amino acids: CASSLDYLAHEQYF.

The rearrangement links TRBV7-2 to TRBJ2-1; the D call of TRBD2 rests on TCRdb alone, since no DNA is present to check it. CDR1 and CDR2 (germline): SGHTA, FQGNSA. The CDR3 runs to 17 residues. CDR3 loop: CASSLVGLAGIYNEQFF.

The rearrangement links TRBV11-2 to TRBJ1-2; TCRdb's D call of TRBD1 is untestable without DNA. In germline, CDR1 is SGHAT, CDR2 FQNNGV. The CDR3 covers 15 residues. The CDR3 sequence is CASSPGTGFTYGYTF.

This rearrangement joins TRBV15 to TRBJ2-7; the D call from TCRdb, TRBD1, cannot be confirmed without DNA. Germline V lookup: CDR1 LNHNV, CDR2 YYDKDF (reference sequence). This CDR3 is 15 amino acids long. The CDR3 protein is CATSREGGSSYEQYF.

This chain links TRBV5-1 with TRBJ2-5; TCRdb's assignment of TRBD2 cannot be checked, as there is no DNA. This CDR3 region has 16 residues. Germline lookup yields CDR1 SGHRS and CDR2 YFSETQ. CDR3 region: CASSLEPSGRRRTQYF.

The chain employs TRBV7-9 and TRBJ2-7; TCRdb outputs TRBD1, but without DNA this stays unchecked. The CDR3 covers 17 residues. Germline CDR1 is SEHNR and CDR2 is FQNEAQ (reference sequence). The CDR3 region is CASSLPLPRTGGLEQYF. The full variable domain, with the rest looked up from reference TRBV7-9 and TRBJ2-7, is DTGVSQNPRHKITKRGQNVTFRCDPISEHNRLYWYRQTLGQGPEFLTYFQNEAQLEKSRLLSDRFSAERPKGSFSTLEIQRTEQGDSAMYLCASSLPLPRTGGLEQYFGPGTRLTVT.

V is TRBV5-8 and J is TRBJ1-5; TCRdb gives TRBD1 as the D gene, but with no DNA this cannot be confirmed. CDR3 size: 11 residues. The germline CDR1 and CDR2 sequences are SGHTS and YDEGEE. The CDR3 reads CATTASRPQHF.

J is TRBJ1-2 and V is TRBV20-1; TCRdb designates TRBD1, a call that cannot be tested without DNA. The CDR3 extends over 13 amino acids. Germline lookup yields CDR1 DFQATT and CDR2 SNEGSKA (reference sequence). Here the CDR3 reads CSAGTASNYGYTF.

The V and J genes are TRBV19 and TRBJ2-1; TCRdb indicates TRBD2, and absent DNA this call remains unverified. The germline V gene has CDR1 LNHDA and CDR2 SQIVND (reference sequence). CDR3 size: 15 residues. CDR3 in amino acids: CSTSGSISSYNEQFF.

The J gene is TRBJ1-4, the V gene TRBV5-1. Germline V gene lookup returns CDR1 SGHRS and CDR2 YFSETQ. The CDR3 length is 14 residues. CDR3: CASSPGRANEKLFF.

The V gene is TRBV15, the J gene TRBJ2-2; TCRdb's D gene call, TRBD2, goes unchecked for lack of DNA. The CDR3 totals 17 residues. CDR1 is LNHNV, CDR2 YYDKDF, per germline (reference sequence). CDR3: CATGTSGRASYDGELFF.

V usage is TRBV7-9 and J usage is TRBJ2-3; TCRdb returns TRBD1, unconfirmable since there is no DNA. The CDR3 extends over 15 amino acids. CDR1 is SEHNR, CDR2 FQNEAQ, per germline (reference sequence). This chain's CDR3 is CASSPRGASTDTQYF.

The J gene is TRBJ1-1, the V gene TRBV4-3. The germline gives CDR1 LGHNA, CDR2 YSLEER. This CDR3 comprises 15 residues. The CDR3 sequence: CASSQDRVMNTEAFF.

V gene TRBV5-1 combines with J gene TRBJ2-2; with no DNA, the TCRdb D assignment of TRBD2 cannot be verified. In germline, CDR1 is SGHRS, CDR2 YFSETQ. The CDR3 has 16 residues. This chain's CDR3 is CASSLSGTLNTGELFF.

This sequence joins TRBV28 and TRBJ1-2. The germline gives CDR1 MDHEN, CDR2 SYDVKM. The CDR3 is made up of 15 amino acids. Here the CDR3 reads CASSRYGEINYGYTF.

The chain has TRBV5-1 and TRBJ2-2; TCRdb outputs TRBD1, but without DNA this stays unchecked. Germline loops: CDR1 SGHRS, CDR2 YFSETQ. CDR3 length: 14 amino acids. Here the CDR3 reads CASSSEGATGELFF. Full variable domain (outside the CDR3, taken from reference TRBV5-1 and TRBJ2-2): KAGVTQTPRYLIKTRGQQVTLSCSPISGHRSVSWYQQTPGQGLQFLFEYFSETQRNKGNFPGRFSGRQFSNSRSEMNVSTLELGDSALYLCASSSEGATGELFFGEGSRLTVL.

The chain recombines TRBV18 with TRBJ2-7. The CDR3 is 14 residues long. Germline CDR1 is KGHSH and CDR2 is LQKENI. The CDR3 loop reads CASSPESTSYEQYF.

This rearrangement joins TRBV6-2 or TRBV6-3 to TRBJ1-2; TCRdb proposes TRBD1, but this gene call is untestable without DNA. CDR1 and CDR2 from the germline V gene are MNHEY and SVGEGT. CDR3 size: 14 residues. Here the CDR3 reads CASSHRGANYGYTF.

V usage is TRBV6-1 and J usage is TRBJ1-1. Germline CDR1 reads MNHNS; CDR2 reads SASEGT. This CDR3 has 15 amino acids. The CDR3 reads CASSDTGLPNTEAFF.

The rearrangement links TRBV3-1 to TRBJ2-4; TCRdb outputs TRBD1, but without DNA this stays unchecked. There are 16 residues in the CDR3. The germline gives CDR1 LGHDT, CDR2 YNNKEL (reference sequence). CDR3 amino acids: CASSYRPGIAKNIQYF.

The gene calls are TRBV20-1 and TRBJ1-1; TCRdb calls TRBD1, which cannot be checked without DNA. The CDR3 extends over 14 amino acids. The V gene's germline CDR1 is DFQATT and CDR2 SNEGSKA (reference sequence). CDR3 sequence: CSARSGGGDTEAFF.

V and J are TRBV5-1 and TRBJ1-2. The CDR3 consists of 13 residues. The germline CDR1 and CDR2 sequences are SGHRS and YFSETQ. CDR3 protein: CASTVDPNYGYTF.

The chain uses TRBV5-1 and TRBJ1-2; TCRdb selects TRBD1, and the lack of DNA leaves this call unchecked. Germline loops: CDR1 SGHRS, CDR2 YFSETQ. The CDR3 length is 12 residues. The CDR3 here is CASTRWGYGYTF.

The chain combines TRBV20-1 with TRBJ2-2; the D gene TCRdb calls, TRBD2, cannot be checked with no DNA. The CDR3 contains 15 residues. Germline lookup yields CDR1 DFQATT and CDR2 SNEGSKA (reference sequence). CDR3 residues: CSAVKAGGNTGELFF.

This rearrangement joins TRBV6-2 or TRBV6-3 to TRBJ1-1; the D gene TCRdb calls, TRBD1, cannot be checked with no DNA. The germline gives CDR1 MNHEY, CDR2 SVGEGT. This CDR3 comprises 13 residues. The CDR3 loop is CASSYTWGTEAFF.

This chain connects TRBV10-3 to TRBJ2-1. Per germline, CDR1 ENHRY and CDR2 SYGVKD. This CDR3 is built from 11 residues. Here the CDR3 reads CAISESGEQFF.

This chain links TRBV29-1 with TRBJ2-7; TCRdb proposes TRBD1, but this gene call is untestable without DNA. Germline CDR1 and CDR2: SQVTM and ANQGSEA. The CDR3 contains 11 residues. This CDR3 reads CSAVGGREQYF.

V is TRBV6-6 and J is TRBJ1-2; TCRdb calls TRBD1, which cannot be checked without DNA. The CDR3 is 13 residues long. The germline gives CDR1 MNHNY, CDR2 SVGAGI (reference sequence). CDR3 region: CASSYGQGRGYTF.

CDR3 sequence: CASSLANNYGYTF. J is TRBJ1-2 and V is TRBV7-9. There are 13 residues in the CDR3. From germline, CDR1 is SEHNR and CDR2 FQNEAQ (reference sequence).

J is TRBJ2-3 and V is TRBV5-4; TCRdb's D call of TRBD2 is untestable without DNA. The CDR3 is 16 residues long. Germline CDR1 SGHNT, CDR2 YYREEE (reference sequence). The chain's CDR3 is CASSVDSGRVTDTQYF.